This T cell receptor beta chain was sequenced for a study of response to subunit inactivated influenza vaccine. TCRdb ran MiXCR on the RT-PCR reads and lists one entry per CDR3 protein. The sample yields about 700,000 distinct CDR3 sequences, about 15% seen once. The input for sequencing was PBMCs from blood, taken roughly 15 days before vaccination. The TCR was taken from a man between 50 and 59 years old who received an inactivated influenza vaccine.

The chain's CDR3 is CASSQLLETQYF. DNA of the CDR3: TGTGCCAGCAGCCAATTATTGGAGACCCAGTACTTC. This rearrangement joins TRBV14 to TRBJ2-5; D not resolved. This CDR3 has 12 amino acids. The germline gives CDR1 SGHDN, CDR2 FVKESK. Deletions cut 2 bases from V and 5 bases from J, with 6 bases between.